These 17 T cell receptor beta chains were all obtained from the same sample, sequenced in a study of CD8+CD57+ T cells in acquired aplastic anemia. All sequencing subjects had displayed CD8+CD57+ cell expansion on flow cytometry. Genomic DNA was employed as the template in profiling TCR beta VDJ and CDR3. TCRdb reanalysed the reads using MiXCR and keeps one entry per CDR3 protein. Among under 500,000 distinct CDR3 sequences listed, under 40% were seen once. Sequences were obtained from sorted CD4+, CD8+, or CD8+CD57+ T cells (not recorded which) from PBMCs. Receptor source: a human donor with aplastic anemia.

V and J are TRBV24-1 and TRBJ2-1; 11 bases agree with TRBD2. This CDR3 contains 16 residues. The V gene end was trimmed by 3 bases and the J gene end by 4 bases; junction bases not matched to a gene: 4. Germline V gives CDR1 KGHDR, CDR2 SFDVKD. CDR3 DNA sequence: TGTGCCACCAGTGATGGGACTAGCGGCCCTTACAATGAGCAGTTCTTC. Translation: CATSDGTSGPYNEQFF.

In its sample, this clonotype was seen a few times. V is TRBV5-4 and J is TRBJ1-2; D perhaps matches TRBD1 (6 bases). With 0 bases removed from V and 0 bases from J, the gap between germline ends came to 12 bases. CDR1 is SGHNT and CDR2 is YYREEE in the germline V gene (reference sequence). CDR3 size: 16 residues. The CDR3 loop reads CASSLGQGQSNYGYTF. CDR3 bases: TGTGCCAGCAGCTTGGGGCAAGGACAGTCTAACTATGGCTACACCTTC. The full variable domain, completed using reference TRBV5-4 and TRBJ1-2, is ETGVTQSPTHLIKTRGQQVTLRCSSQSGHNTVSWYQQALGQGPQFIFQYYREEENGRGNFPPRFSGLQFPNYSSELNVNALELDDSALYLCASSLGQGQSNYGYTFGSGTRLTVV.

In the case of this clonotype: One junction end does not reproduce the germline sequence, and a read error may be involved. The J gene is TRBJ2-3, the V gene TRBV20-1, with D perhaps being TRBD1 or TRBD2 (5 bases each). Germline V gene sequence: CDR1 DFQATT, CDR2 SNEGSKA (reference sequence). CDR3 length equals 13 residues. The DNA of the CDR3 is TGCAGTGAACGTAGGCAGGGACCAGATACGCGGTATTTT. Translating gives CSERRQGPDTRYF.

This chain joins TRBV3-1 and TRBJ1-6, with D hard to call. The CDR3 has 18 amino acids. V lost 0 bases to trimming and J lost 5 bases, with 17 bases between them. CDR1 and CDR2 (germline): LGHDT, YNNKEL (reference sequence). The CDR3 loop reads CASSQDSSGRDNNSPLHF. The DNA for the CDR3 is TGTGCCAGCAGCCAAGATAGCTCGGGTAGGGATAATAATTCACCCCTCCACTTT. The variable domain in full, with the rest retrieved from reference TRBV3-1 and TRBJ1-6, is DTAVSQTPKYLVTQMGNDKSIKCEQNLGHDTMYWYKQDSKKFLKIMFSYNNKELIINETVPNRFSPKSPDKAHLNLHINSLELGDSAVYFCASSQDSSGRDNNSPLHFGNGTRLTVT.

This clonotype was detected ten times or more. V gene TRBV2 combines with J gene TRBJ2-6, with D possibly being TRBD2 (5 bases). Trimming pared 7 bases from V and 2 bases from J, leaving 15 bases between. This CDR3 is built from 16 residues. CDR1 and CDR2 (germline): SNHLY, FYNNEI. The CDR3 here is CASTQGWETGANVLTF. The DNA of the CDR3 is TGTGCCAGCACCCAAGGGTGGGAGACTGGGGCCAACGTCCTGACTTTC. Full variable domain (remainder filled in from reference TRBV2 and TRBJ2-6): EPEVTQTPSHQVTQMGQEVILRCVPISNHLYFYWYRQILGQKVEFLVSFYNNEISEKSEIFDDQFSVERPDGSNFTLKIRSTKLEDSAMYFCASTQGWETGANVLTFGAGSRLTVL.

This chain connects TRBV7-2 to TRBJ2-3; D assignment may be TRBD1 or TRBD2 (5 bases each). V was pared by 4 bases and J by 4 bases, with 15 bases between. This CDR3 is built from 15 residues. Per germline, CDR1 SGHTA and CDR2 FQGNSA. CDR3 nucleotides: TGTGCCAGCAGCTGGGAACCGGGACGGGCAGATACGCAGTATTTT. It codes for CASSWEPGRADTQYF.

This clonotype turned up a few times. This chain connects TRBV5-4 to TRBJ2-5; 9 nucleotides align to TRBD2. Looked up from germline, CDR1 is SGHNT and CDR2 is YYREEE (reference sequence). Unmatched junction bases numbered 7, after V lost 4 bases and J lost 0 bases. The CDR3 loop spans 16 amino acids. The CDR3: CASSMGLAGYQETQYF. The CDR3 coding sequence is TGTGCCAGCAGCATGGGACTAGCCGGGTACCAAGAGACCCAGTACTTC. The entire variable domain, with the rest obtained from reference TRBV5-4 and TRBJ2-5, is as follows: ETGVTQSPTHLIKTRGQQVTLRCSSQSGHNTVSWYQQALGQGPQFIFQYYREEENGRGNFPPRFSGLQFPNYSSELNVNALELDDSALYLCASSMGLAGYQETQYFGPGTRLLVL.

DNA of the CDR3: TGTGCCAGCAGCTTAGGGACATCTGAAGCTTTCTTT. It codes for CASSLGTSEAFF. This rearrangement joins TRBV7-3 to TRBJ1-1; TRBD1 might be the D (6 bases). Between the trimmed V and J ends, which lost 2 bases and 6 bases, there was a span of 7 bases. The CDR3 has 12 residues. Germline CDR1 and CDR2: SGHTA and FQGTGA.

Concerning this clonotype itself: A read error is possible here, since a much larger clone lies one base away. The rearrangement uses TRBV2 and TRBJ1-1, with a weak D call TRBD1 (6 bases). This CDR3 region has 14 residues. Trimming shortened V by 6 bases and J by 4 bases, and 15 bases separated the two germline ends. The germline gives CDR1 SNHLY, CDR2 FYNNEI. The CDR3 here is CASSGAGATTEAFF. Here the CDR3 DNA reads TGTGCCAGCAGCGGGGCAGGGGCGACCACTGAAGCTTTCTTT.

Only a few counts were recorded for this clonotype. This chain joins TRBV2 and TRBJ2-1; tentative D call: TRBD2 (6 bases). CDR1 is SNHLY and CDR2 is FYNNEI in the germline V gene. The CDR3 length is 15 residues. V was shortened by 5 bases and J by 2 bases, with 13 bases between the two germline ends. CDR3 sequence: CASSPLRGTYNEQFF. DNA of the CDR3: TGTGCCAGCAGTCCCCTGCGGGGAACCTACAATGAGCAGTTCTTC.

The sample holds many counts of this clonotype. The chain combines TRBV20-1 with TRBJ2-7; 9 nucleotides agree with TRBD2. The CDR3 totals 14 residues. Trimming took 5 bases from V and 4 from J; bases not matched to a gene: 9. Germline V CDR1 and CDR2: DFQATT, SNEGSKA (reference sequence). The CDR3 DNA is TGCAGTGCTCGTAGCGGGGGCCCGTTGTACGAGCAGTACTTC. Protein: CSARSGGPLYEQYF.

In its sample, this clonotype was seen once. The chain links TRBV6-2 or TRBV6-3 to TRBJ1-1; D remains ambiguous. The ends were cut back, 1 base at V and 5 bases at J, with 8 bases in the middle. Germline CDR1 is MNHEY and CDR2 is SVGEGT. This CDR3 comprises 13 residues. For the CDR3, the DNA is TGTGCCAGCAGTTACTTCGGGCATACTGAAGCTTTCTTT. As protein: CASSYFGHTEAFF.

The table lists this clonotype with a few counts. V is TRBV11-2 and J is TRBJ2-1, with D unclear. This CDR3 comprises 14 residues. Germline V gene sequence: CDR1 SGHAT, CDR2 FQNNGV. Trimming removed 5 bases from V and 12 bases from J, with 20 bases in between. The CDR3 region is CASSERNGRGGQFF. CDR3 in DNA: TGTGCCAGCAGCGAAAGAAATGGACGCGGTGGGCAGTTCTTC.

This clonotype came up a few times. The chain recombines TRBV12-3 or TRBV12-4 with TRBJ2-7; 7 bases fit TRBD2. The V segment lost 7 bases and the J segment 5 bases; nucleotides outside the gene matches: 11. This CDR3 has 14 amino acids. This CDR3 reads CASTFPGLGNEQYF. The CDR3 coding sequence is TGTGCCAGCACTTTTCCCGGACTAGGGAACGAGCAGTACTTC.

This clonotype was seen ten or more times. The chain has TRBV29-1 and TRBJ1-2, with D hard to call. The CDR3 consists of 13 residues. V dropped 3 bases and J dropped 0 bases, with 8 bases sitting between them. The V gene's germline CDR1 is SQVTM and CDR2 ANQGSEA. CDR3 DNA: TGCAGCGTTGAGACATCAGCTAACTATGGCTACACCTTC. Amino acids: CSVETSANYGYTF.

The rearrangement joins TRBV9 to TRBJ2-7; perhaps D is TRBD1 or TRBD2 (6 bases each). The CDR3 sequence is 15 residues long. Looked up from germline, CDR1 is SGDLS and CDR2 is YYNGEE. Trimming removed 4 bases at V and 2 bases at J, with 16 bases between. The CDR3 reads CASSPGASDTYEQYF. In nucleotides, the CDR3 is TGTGCCAGCAGCCCGGGGGCTAGCGATACCTACGAGCAGTACTTC.

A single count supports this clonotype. CDR3 sequence: CASSRDFTQETQYF. CDR3 in DNA: TGCGCCAGCAGCAGGGACTTTACCCAAGAGACCCAGTACTTC. V is TRBV5-1 and J is TRBJ2-5, with D perhaps matching TRBD2 (6 bases). Trimming left V 4 bases short and J 1 base short, with 11 bases between. Germline V gene sequence: CDR1 SGHRS, CDR2 YFSETQ. The CDR3 sequence is 14 residues long.